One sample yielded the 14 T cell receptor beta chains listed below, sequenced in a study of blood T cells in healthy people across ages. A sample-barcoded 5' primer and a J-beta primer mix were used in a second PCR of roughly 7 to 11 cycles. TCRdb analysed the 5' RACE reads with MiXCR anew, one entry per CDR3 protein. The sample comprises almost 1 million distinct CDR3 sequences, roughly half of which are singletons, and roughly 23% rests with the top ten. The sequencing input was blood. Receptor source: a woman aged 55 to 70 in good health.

In nucleotides, the CDR3 is TGTGCCACCAGCAGAGGACAGGGCGGCTATGGCTACACCTTC. Translating it yields CATSRGQGGYGYTF. The chain couples TRBV15 to TRBJ1-2; 7 bases fit TRBD1. Germline lookup yields CDR1 LNHNV and CDR2 YYDKDF (reference sequence). The CDR3 contains 14 residues. The V and J ends lost 1 base and 4 bases, in that order; junction bases with no gene match: 3.

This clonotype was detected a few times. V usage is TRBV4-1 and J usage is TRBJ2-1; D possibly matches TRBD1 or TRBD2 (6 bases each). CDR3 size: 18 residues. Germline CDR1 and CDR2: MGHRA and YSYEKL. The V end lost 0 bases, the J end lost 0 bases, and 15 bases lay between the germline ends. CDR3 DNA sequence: TGCGCCAGCAGCCAAGAGGGGGGCGGAGGGAGCTCCTACAATGAGCAGTTCTTC. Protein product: CASSQEGGGGSSYNEQFF.

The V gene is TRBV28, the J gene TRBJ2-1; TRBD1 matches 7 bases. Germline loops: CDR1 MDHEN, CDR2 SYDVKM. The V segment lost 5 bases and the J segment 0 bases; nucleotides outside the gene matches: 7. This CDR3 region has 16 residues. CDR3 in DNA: TGTGCCAGCAGTACCCGGACAGGCCGCTCCTACAATGAGCAGTTCTTC. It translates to CASSTRTGRSYNEQFF.

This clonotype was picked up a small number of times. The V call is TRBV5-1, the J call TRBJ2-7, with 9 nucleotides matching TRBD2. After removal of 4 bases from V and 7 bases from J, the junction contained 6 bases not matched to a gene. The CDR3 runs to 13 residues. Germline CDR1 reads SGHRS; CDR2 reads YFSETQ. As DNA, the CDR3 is TGCGCCAGCAGCATAGCGGGAGCCAAGGAGCAGTACTTC. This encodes CASSIAGAKEQYF.

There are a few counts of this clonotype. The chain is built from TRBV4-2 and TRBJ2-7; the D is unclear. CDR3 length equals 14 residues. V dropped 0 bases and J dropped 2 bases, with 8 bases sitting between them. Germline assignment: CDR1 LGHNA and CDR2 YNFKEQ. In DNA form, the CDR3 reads TGTGCCAGCAGCCAAGATGGCCACCCCTACGAGCAGTACTTC. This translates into CASSQDGHPYEQYF.

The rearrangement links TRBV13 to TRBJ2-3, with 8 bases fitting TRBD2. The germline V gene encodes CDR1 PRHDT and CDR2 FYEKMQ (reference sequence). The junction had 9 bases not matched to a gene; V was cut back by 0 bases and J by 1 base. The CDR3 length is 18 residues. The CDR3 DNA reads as TGTGCCAGCAGCTTAGGGTATAGCGGGACTGTCGGCACAGATACGCAGTATTTT. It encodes CASSLGYSGTVGTDTQYF.

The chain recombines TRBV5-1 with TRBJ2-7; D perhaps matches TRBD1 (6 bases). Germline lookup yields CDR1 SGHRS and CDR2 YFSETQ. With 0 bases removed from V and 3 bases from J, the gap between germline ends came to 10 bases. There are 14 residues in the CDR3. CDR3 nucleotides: TGCGCCAGCAGCTTGGACAGGGTGATCTACGAGCAGTACTTC. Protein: CASSLDRVIYEQYF.

CDR3 DNA: TGTGCCAGCAGTGAAGCGCTGGGGGTGGAAGGGGAAAAACTGTTTTTT. Protein sequence: CASSEALGVEGEKLFF. V gene TRBV2 combines with J gene TRBJ1-4; the D gene is possibly TRBD1 (5 bases). V lost 0 bases to trimming and J lost 8 bases, with 16 bases between them. CDR3 length equals 16 residues. Germline CDR1 and CDR2: SNHLY and FYNNEI.

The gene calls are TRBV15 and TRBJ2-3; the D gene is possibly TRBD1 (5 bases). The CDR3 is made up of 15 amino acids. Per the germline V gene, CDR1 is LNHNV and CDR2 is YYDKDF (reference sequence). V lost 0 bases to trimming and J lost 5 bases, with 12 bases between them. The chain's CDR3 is CATSRDQKGIDTQYF. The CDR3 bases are TGTGCCACCAGCAGAGATCAGAAGGGGATAGATACGCAGTATTTT.

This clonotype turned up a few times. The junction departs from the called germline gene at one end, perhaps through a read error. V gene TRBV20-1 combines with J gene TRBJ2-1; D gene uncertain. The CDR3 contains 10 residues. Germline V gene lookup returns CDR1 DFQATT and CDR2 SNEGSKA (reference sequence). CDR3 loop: CSARYNEQFF. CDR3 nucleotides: TGCAGCGCTAGATACAATGAGCAGTTCTTC.

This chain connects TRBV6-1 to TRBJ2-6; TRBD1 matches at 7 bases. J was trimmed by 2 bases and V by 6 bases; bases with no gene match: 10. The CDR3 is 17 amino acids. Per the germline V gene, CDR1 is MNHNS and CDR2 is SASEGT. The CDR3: CASSPDREEAGANVLTF. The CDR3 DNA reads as TGTGCCAGCAGCCCCGACAGGGAAGAGGCTGGGGCCAACGTCCTGACTTTC.

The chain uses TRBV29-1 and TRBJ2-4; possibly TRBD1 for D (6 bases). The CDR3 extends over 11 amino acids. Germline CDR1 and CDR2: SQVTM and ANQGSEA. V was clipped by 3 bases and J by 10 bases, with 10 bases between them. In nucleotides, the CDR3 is TGCAGCGTTGATGCAGGGGCTATTCAGTACTTC. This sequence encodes CSVDAGAIQYF.

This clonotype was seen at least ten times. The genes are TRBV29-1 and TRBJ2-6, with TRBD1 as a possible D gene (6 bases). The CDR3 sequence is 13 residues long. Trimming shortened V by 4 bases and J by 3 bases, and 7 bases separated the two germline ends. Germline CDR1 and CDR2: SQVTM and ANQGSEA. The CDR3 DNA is TGCAGCGTTGGGGGGCTTGGGGCCAACGTCCTGACTTTC. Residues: CSVGGLGANVLTF. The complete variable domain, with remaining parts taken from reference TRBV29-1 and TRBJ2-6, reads SAVISQKPSRDICQRGTSLTIQCQVDSQVTMMFWYRQQPGQSLTLIATANQGSEATYESGFVIDKFPISRPNLTFSTLTVSNMSPEDSSIYLCSVGGLGANVLTFGAGSRLTVL.

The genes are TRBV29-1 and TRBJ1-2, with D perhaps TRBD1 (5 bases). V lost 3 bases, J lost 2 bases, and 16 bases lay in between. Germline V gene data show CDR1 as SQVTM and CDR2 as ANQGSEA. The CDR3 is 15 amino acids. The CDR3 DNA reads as TGCAGCGTTGATAGTTCAGGGTCGGTGAACTATGGCTACACCTTC. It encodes CSVDSSGSVNYGYTF. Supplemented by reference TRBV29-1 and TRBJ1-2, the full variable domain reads SAVISQKPSRDICQRGTSLTIQCQVDSQVTMMFWYRQQPGQSLTLIATANQGSEATYESGFVIDKFPISRPNLTFSTLTVSNMSPEDSSIYLCSVDSSGSVNYGYTFGSGTRLTVV.